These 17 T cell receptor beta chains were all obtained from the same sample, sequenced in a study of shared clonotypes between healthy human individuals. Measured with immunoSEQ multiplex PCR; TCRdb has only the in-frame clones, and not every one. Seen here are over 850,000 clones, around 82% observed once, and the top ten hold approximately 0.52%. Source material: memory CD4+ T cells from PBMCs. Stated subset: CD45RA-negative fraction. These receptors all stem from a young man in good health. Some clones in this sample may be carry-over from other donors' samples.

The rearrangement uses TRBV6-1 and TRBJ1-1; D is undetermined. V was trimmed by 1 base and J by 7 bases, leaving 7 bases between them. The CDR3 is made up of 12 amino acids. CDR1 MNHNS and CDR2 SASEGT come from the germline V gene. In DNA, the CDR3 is TGTGCCAGCAGTGAAGTCTCGCATGAAGCTTTCTTT. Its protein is CASSEVSHEAFF.

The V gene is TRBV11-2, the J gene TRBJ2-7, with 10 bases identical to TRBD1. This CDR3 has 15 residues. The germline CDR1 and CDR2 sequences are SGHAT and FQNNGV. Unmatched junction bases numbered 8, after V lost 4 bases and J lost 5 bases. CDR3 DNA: TGTGCCAGCAGCTCGTACCGGGACAGGGGCCACGAGCAGTACTTC. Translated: CASSSYRDRGHEQYF.

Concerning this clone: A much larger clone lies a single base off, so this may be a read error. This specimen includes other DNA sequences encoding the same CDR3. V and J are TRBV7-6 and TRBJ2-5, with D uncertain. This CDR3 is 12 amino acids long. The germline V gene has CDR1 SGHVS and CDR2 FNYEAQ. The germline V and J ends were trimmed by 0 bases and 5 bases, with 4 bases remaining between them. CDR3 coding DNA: TGTGCCAGCAGCTTAGCTCGGGAGACCCAGTACTTC. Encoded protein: CASSLARETQYF. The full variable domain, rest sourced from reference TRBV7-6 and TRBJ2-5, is GAGVSQSPRYKVTKRGQDVALRCDPISGHVSLYWYRQALGQGPEFLTYFNYEAQQDKSGLPNDRFSAERPEGSISTLTIQRTEQRDSAMYRCASSLARETQYFGPGTRLLVL.

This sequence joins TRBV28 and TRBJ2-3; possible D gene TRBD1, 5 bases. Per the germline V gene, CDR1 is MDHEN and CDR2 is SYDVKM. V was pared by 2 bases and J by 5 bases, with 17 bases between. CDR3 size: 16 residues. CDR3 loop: CASSLIGALGLDTQYF. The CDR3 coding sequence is TGTGCCAGCAGTTTAATTGGGGCCTTGGGGTTAGATACGCAGTATTTT.

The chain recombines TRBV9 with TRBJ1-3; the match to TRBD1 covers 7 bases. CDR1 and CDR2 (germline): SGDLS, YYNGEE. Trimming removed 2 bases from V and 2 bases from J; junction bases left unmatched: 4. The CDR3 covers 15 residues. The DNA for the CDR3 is TGTGCCAGCAGCGTCCTTACAGGGGCTGGAAACACCATATATTTT. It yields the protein CASSVLTGAGNTIYF.

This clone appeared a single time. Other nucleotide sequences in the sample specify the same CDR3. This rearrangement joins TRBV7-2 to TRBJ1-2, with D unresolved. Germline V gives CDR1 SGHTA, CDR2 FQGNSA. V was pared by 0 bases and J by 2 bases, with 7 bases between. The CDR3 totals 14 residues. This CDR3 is CASSLAPANYGYTF. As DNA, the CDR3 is TGTGCCAGCAGCTTAGCGCCAGCCAACTATGGCTACACCTTC.

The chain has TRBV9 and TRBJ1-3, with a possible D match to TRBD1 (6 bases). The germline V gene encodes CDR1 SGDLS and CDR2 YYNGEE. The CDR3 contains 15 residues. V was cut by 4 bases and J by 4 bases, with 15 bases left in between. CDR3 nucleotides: TGTGCCAGCAGCTCCCGCTCAGGGGTGGGAAACACCATATATTTT. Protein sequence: CASSSRSGVGNTIYF.

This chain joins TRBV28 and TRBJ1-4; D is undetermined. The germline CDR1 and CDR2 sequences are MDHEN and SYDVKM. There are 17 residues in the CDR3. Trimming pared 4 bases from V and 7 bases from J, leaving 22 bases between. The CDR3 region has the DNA TGTGCCAGCAGTTCCAAAACAGAGCTTTATAAAGCTGAAAAACTGTTTTTT. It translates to CASSSKTELYKAEKLFF.

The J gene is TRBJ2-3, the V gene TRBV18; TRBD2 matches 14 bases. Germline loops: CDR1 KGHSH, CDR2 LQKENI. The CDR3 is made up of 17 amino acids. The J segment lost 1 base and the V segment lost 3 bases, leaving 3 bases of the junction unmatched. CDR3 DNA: TGTGCCAGCTCACCCGGGACTAGCGGGAGTCGCACAGATACGCAGTATTTT. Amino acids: CASSPGTSGSRTDTQYF.

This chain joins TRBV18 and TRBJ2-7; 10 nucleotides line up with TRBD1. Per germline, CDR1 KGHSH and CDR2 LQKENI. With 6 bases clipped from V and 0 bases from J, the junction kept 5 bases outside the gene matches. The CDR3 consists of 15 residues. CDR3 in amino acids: CASSSGQGSSYEQYF. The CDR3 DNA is TGTGCCAGCTCGTCGGGACAGGGGTCCTCCTACGAGCAGTACTTC.

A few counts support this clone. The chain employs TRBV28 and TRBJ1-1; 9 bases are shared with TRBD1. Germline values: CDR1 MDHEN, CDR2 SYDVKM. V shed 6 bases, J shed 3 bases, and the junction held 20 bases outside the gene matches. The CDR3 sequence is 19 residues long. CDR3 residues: CASSPLQGARLLVHTEAFF. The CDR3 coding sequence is TGTGCCAGCAGCCCACTACAGGGGGCGCGTCTCCTGGTACACACTGAAGCTTTCTTT.

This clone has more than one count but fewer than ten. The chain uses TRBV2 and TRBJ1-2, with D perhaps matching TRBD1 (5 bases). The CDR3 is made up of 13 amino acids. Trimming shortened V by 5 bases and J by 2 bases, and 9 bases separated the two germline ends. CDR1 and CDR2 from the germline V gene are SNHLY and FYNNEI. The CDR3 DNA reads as TGTGCCAGCAGTTCGACAGAGAACTATGGCTACACCTTC. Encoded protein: CASSSTENYGYTF.

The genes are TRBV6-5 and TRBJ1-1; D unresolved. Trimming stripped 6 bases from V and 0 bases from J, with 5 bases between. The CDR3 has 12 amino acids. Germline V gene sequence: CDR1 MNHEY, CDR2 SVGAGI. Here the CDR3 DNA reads TGTGCCAGCAGATTCTTGAACACTGAAGCTTTCTTT. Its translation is CASRFLNTEAFF.

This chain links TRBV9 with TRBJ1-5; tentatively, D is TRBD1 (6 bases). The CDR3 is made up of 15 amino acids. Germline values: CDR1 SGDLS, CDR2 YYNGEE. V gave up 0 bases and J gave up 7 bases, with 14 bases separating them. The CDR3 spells CASSVAGAPGQPQHF. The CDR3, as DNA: TGTGCCAGCAGCGTAGCAGGGGCGCCGGGGCAGCCCCAGCATTTT.

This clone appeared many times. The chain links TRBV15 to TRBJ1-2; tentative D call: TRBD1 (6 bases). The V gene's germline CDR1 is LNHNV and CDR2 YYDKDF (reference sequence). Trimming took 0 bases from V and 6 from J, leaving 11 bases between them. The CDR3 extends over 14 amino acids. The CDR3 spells CATSRELGADGYTF. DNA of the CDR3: TGTGCCACCAGCAGAGAATTGGGGGCGGATGGCTACACCTTC.

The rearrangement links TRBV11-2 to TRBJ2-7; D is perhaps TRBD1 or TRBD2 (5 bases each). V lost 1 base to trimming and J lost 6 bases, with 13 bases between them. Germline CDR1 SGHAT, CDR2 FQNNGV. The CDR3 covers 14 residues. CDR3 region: CASSLVGLRGEQYF. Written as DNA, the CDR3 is TGTGCCAGCAGCTTAGTCGGATTGAGGGGCGAGCAGTACTTC.

Written as DNA, the CDR3 is TGTGCCATCAGTGAGTCTTATGGGGGCCGGACCCAGTACTTC. Translation: CAISESYGGRTQYF. The rearrangement joins TRBV10-3 to TRBJ2-5, with a tentative D call TRBD1 (6 bases). Germline assignment: CDR1 ENHRY and CDR2 SYGVKD. CDR3 length: 14 amino acids. Trimming left V 0 bases short and J 7 bases short, with 12 bases between.